Presented here are 28 T cell receptor beta chains from one specimen sequenced in a study of blood T cells in healthy people across ages. For the second PCR, which ran for about 7 to 11 cycles, a sample-barcoded 5' primer and a J-beta primer mix were used. A single record per CDR3 protein comes from TCRdb applying MiXCR to the 5' RACE reads. The table has some 1,000,000 distinct CDR3 sequences, approximately 25% seen once. This sample also appeared in a second study, on T cells of mothers and their children.

Sequencing was done on a sample of blood. Source of these receptors: a girl aged 2 to 10 in good health.

The chain links TRBV29-1 to TRBJ2-7; unclear D gene. CDR3 size: 12 residues. The V and J ends lost 4 bases and 3 bases respectively, with 10 bases between them. CDR1 and CDR2 from the germline V gene are SQVTM and ANQGSEA. CDR3 coding DNA: TGCAGCGTTGTTGTCACAGTCTACGAGCAGTACTTC. It yields the protein CSVVVTVYEQYF.

This rearrangement joins TRBV7-2 to TRBJ2-1, with no clear D. Germline CDR1 is SGHTA and CDR2 is FQGNSA. The CDR3 runs to 19 residues. V lost 2 bases to trimming and J lost 0 bases, with 20 bases between them. CDR3 sequence: CASSLIDDFHFSSYNEQFF. The CDR3 DNA reads TGTGCCAGCAGCTTAATCGACGACTTCCACTTTAGCTCCTACAATGAGCAGTTCTTC.

This clonotype showed up just a few times. The junction and the germline gene differ at one end; a read error may be behind it. The chain carries TRBV10-3 and TRBJ1-2, with TRBD1 matching over 12 bases. Germline CDR1 ENHRY, CDR2 SYGVKD. This CDR3 comprises 13 residues. The CDR3 DNA reads as TGTGCCATCACCCCGGGACAGGGGGCCGCGGACCTCTTC. Translated: CAITPGQGAADLF.

J is TRBJ2-7 and V is TRBV20-1, with 8 nucleotides matching TRBD2. The CDR3 has 15 residues. Germline trimming cut 3 bases from V and 2 bases from J; bases unmatched to any gene: 9. CDR1 is DFQATT and CDR2 is SNEGSKA in the germline V gene (reference sequence). CDR3 amino acids: CSARDLAGPPYEQYF. The CDR3 nucleotides read TGCAGTGCTAGGGACTTAGCGGGGCCCCCCTACGAGCAGTACTTC.

This clonotype was counted between two and nine times. V gene TRBV12-3 or TRBV12-4 combines with J gene TRBJ1-1; D might be TRBD1 (5 bases). With 1 base removed from V and 0 bases from J, the gap between germline ends came to 9 bases. This CDR3 is built from 15 residues. CDR3 in amino acids: CASSLGDRMNTEAFF. The CDR3 nucleotides read TGTGCCAGCAGTTTAGGTGACAGAATGAACACTGAAGCTTTCTTT.

A few counts support this clonotype. V usage is TRBV6-5 and J usage is TRBJ2-7; a weak D match, TRBD1 (6 bases). The germline gives CDR1 MNHEY, CDR2 SVGAGI. The CDR3 spans 14 residues. V shed 2 bases and J shed 4 bases, with 12 bases lying between them. CDR3 DNA: TGTGCCAGCAGTTACCGCCGGACAGTTTACGAGCAGTACTTC. Translating it yields CASSYRRTVYEQYF.

The J gene is TRBJ2-2, the V gene TRBV6-5, with D maybe TRBD2 (6 bases). This CDR3 has 13 amino acids. Per the germline V gene, CDR1 is MNHEY and CDR2 is SVGAGI. The V and J ends lost 8 bases and 5 bases respectively, with 12 bases between them. In nucleotides, the CDR3 is TGTGCCAGCCGTAGGCGGGAAACCGGGGAGCTGTTTTTT. It codes for CASRRRETGELFF.

The CDR3 loop is CASRGLPPQGDTQYF. CDR3 in DNA: TGTGCCAGCAGAGGACTACCTCCCCAGGGAGATACGCAGTATTTT. V gene TRBV7-8 combines with J gene TRBJ2-3, with D possibly matching TRBD2 (6 bases). The CDR3 sequence is 15 residues long. Trimming removed 6 bases from V and 5 bases from J, with 18 bases in between. The V gene's germline CDR1 is SGHVS and CDR2 FQNEAQ.

This chain's CDR3 is CASSPATAYEQYF. DNA for the CDR3: TGTGCCAGCAGCCCAGCGACAGCCTACGAGCAGTACTTC. The chain carries TRBV7-9 and TRBJ2-7, with D perhaps TRBD1 (5 bases). CDR3 length: 13 residues. V was cut by 5 bases and J by 2 bases, with 10 bases left in between. Germline assignment: CDR1 SEHNR and CDR2 FQNEAQ (reference sequence). The full variable domain, with the rest looked up from reference TRBV7-9 and TRBJ2-7, is DTGVSQNPRHKITKRGQNVTFRCDPISEHNRLYWYRQTLGQGPEFLTYFQNEAQLEKSRLLSDRFSAERPKGSFSTLEIQRTEQGDSAMYLCASSPATAYEQYFGPGTRLTVT.

The chain couples TRBV5-5 to TRBJ1-5; D is perhaps TRBD1 (5 bases). V was cut by 3 bases and J by 6 bases, with 13 bases left in between. CDR3 size: 14 residues. Germline V lookup: CDR1 SGHKS, CDR2 YYEKEE (reference sequence). CDR3 loop: CASSYQGRGQPQHF. The CDR3 nucleotides read TGTGCCAGCAGCTATCAGGGAAGAGGTCAGCCCCAGCATTTT. Using reference TRBV5-5 and TRBJ1-5 for the parts outside the CDR3, the full variable domain is DAGVTQSPTHLIKTRGQQVTLRCSPISGHKSVSWYQQVLGQGPQFIFQYYEKEERGRGNFPDRFSARQFPNYSSELNVNALLLGDSALYLCASSYQGRGQPQHFGDGTRLSIL.

CDR3: CASSQGFAGISFGTQYF. The CDR3 DNA reads as TGCGCCAGCAGCCAAGGTTTCGCAGGGATAAGTTTCGGGACCCAGTACTTC. V usage is TRBV4-1 and J usage is TRBJ2-5, with a possible D match to TRBD1 (5 bases). V gave up 1 base and J gave up 7 bases, with 22 bases separating them. Germline values: CDR1 MGHRA, CDR2 YSYEKL. The CDR3 sequence is 17 residues long.

V usage is TRBV6-1 and J usage is TRBJ1-1; the D is unclear. The V end lost 3 bases, the J end lost 5 bases, and 10 bases lay between the germline ends. The CDR3 extends over 13 amino acids. The germline V gene encodes CDR1 MNHNS and CDR2 SASEGT. CDR3 in amino acids: CASSEWRATEAFF. CDR3 nucleotide sequence: TGTGCCAGCAGTGAGTGGAGGGCGACTGAAGCTTTCTTT.

The rearrangement uses TRBV7-2 and TRBJ2-5; D is unresolved. The germline CDR1 and CDR2 sequences are SGHTA and FQGNSA. The CDR3 totals 14 residues. The germline V and J ends were trimmed by 4 bases and 5 bases, with 14 bases remaining between them. CDR3 sequence reads: CASSSVTSGETQYF. CDR3 nucleotide sequence: TGTGCCAGCAGCTCCGTAACAAGTGGGGAGACCCAGTACTTC.

Only a few counts were recorded for this clonotype. This sequence joins TRBV6-2 or TRBV6-3 and TRBJ2-7; D uncertain. This CDR3 comprises 12 residues. In germline, CDR1 is MNHEY, CDR2 SVGEGT. V lost 8 bases and J 13 bases, leaving 21 bases between the germline ends. The chain's CDR3 is CASSEYTSVTYF. The CDR3 DNA is TGTGCCAGCTCTGAGTACACGTCGGTGACTTACTTC.

The chain carries TRBV4-1 and TRBJ1-1; D is perhaps TRBD1 (5 bases). V was pared by 0 bases and J by 4 bases, with 12 bases between. Germline V CDR1 and CDR2: MGHRA, YSYEKL. The CDR3 is made up of 15 amino acids. The CDR3 loop reads CASSQDGTATTEAFF. CDR3 in DNA: TGCGCCAGCAGCCAAGATGGGACGGCCACCACTGAAGCTTTCTTT.

This clonotype was found a few times. The chain links TRBV6-1 to TRBJ2-2; D may match TRBD1 or TRBD2 (5 bases each). The CDR3 extends over 15 amino acids. Germline CDR1 reads MNHNS; CDR2 reads SASEGT. With 2 bases removed from V and 6 bases from J, the gap between germline ends came to 13 bases. The CDR3 reads CASSELGVMAGELFF. CDR3 in DNA: TGTGCCAGCAGTGAACTGGGGGTAATGGCCGGGGAGCTGTTTTTT.

This clonotype occurred a few times. The J gene is TRBJ2-4, the V gene TRBV6-1; the D gene is possibly TRBD2 (6 bases). Between the trimmed V and J ends, which lost 1 base and 8 bases, there was a span of 12 bases. The CDR3 runs 14 residues. Germline V gene data show CDR1 as MNHNS and CDR2 as SASEGT. In nucleotides, the CDR3 is TGTGCCAGCAGTGAAGAGGGAGGAGGGTACATTCAGTACTTC. Translated, it gives CASSEEGGGYIQYF.

This clonotype was detected only a few times. The CDR3 loop is CASGLAAYEQYF. Written as DNA, the CDR3 is TGTGCCTCCGGACTAGCTGCCTACGAGCAGTACTTC. The V and J genes are TRBV10-3 and TRBJ2-7; 8 bases map to TRBD2. Germline CDR1 is ENHRY and CDR2 is SYGVKD. V was pared by 11 bases and J by 2 bases, with 5 bases of the junction left unmatched. The CDR3 spans 12 residues.

This clonotype occurred a few times. The chain joins TRBV25-1 to TRBJ1-1; D may be TRBD1 (6 bases). The CDR3 sequence is 15 residues long. Germline V gene lookup returns CDR1 MGHDK and CDR2 SYGVNS. Trimming cost V 4 bases and J 4 bases, with 16 bases left between them. DNA of the CDR3: TGTGCCAGCAGTGCCACAGGGAGACGGGGCACTGAAGCTTTCTTT. Translation gives CASSATGRRGTEAFF.

V gene TRBV7-2 combines with J gene TRBJ2-1, with 13 bases aligning to TRBD2. Germline values: CDR1 SGHTA, CDR2 FQGNSA. V shed 4 bases, J shed 10 bases, and the junction held 10 bases outside the gene matches. The CDR3 is made up of 16 amino acids. Here the CDR3 reads CASSSRTSGRLGEQFF. In DNA, the CDR3 is TGTGCCAGCAGCTCGAGGACTAGCGGGAGATTAGGGGAGCAGTTCTTC.

The V call is TRBV7-9, the J call TRBJ2-3; D is uncertain. This CDR3 has 14 amino acids. The germline V gene encodes CDR1 SEHNR and CDR2 FQNEAQ (reference sequence). V dropped 1 base and J dropped 2 bases, with 7 bases sitting between them. The chain's CDR3 is CASSLVGTTDTQYF. The CDR3 region has the DNA TGTGCCAGCAGCTTAGTTGGTACCACAGATACGCAGTATTTT.

The chain combines TRBV10-2 with TRBJ2-3; a possible D gene is TRBD2 (6 bases). Germline values: CDR1 WSHSY, CDR2 SAAADI. Trimming cost V 0 bases and J 2 bases, with 15 bases left between them. The CDR3 loop spans 17 amino acids. In DNA, the CDR3 is TGCGCCAGCAGTGAGTCGACGACCTGGGAGGTCACAGATACGCAGTATTTT. Translating gives CASSESTTWEVTDTQYF.

This chain joins TRBV6-5 and TRBJ1-2; D is perhaps TRBD1 (5 bases). The V gene lost 5 bases and the J gene lost 10 bases, with 11 bases spanning the gap. There are 11 residues in the CDR3. Germline CDR1 reads MNHEY; CDR2 reads SVGAGI. CDR3 sequence (DNA): TGTGCCAGCAGTAAGCTAGGGGACTACACCTTC. This encodes CASSKLGDYTF.

There are a few counts of this clonotype. The CDR3 here is CASSPVVEEKLFF. The DNA for the CDR3 is TGTGCCAGCTCACCGGTCGTGGAGGAGAAACTGTTTTTT. The rearrangement links TRBV18 to TRBJ1-4; D is uncertain. Germline V CDR1 and CDR2: KGHSH, LQKENI. V was shortened by 3 bases and J by 11 bases, with 13 bases between the two germline ends. CDR3 length: 13 residues.

This clonotype came up a few times. V is TRBV4-1 and J is TRBJ1-1, with D unclear. Trimming stripped 1 base from V and 4 bases from J, with 16 bases between. The germline V gene has CDR1 MGHRA and CDR2 YSYEKL. The CDR3 spans 16 residues. The CDR3 sequence: CASSQALDVMITEAFF. In nucleotides, the CDR3 is TGCGCCAGCAGCCAAGCCCTTGACGTCATGATCACTGAAGCTTTCTTT.

This clonotype has more than one count but fewer than ten. The chain employs TRBV11-2 and TRBJ1-6, with D possibly TRBD1 on 5 matching bases. The CDR3 loop spans 14 amino acids. V dropped 1 base and J dropped 11 bases, with 12 bases sitting between them. Germline V gives CDR1 SGHAT, CDR2 FQNNGV. CDR3 nucleotides: TGTGCCAGCAGCTTAGGGTCAGGGACGACACCCCTCCACTTT. It encodes CASSLGSGTTPLHF. Complete variable domain (other parts from reference TRBV11-2 and TRBJ1-6): EAGVAQSPRYKIIEKRQSVAFWCNPISGHATLYWYQQILGQGPKLLIQFQNNGVVDDSQLPKDRFSAERLKGVDSTLKIQPAKLEDSAVYLCASSLGSGTTPLHFGNGTRLTVT.

The V and J genes are TRBV7-9 and TRBJ2-7, with TRBD1 as a possible D gene (6 bases). The CDR3 runs 16 residues. V was trimmed by 5 bases and J by 5 bases, leaving 22 bases between them. From germline, CDR1 is SEHNR and CDR2 FQNEAQ (reference sequence). CDR3 region: CASSQTNRAGDNEQYF. In DNA, the CDR3 is TGTGCCAGCAGCCAAACCAATCGGGCAGGGGACAACGAGCAGTACTTC.

This clonotype was seen only once. The genes are TRBV20-1 and TRBJ1-1; the D gene is possibly TRBD1 (5 bases). Germline CDR1 and CDR2: DFQATT and SNEGSKA (reference sequence). Trimming removed 5 bases at V and 6 bases at J, with 25 bases between. This CDR3 has 16 residues. The CDR3 region is CSAPTNGDPGTPEAFF. The CDR3 DNA sequence: TGCAGTGCTCCAACAAACGGAGACCCCGGGACCCCTGAAGCTTTCTTT.